This T cell receptor (beta chain) comes out of a study of cytotoxic CD8 clonotypes in ibrutinib-treated CLL. Across the study: The average sample held roughly 250,000 productive templates and almost 95,000 productive rearrangements. Study-wide points: Baseline levels of clonality went above those of age-matched healthy donors and moved with circulating CD8+ T-cell counts. Progressing and sustained-remission patients had different sampling times.

This CDR3 has 17 residues. With V trimmed by 11 bases and J by 8 bases, 23 bases remained unmatched. CDR1 LNHDA and CDR2 SQIVND come from the germline V gene (reference sequence). Deep sequencing aimed at 1 in 200,000 to 1 in 1 million T cells' resolution. The method was immunoSEQ multiplex PCR; TCRdb's version includes in-frame clones alone and lacks a portion of them. Among 50,000 or so clones, over 65% were seen once, and the ten largest hold roughly 22%. For this clone: As yet, its antigen is unknown.

The starting material was PBMCs, obtained after 24 months of ibrutinib treatment. The receptor was derived from a human donor with chronic lymphocytic leukemia. The chain has TRBV19 and TRBJ1-2, with TRBD1 matching 10 bases. CDR3: CASKGTGALYPTEGYTF. Written as DNA, the CDR3 is TGTGCCTCTAAGGGGACAGGGGCTCTATATCCTACGGAGGGCTACACCTTC.